This is a list of T cell receptor beta chains from one sample in a study of blood T cell repertoires in COVID-19. Sequenced by immunoSEQ multiplex PCR; TCRdb stores in-frame clones only, minus some. The repertoire has 150,000 to 250,000 clones, around four fifths of them found once; the top ten carry 10% to 15%. Sequenced material: PBMCs or T cells enriched from blood (not recorded which). The origin of the receptors is a middle-aged man who had recovered from COVID-19. CDR3s include the opening cysteine and the closing phenylalanine or tryptophan. D genes are given only for firm matches. The size field is filled for only some rows; it gives once, few, many or a size class.

d_call: -
clone_size: -
j_call: TRBJ1-2
v_call: TRBV4-1
cdr3_aa: CASSQDPRGYTF
cdr3_nt: TGCGCCAGCAGCCAAGATCCTAGGGGCTACACCTTC

d_call: -
clone_size: -
j_call: TRBJ2-7
v_call: TRBV18
cdr3_aa: CASSPRQGMIYEQYF
cdr3_nt: TGTGCCAGCTCACCGCGGCAGGGAATGATCTACGAGCAGTACTTC

d_call: TRBD1
clone_size: -
j_call: TRBJ1-2
v_call: TRBV6-5
cdr3_aa: CASETGGAYGYTF
cdr3_nt: TGTGCCAGTGAGACAGGGGGCGCCTATGGCTACACCTTC

d_call: -
clone_size: -
j_call: TRBJ1-1
v_call: TRBV7-9
cdr3_aa: CASSLFGESTEAFF
cdr3_nt: TGTGCCAGCAGCTTATTCGGGGAGAGCACTGAAGCTTTCTTT

d_call: TRBD1
clone_size: -
j_call: TRBJ1-1
v_call: TRBV14
cdr3_aa: CASSQSQGEGGTEAFF
cdr3_nt: TGTGCCAGCAGTCAGTCCCAGGGGGAAGGCGGCACTGAAGCTTTCTTT

d_call: TRBD2
clone_size: -
j_call: TRBJ2-3
v_call: TRBV6-5
cdr3_aa: CATLPPGGLTDTQYF
cdr3_nt: TGTGCCACCCTACCCCCGGGGGGTCTCACAGATACGCAGTATTTT

d_call: TRBD1
clone_size: -
j_call: TRBJ2-5
v_call: TRBV7-9
cdr3_aa: CASSSGTGETQYF
cdr3_nt: TGTGCCAGCAGCTCGGGGACAGGGGAGACCCAGTACTTC

d_call: TRBD2
clone_size: -
j_call: TRBJ2-2
v_call: TRBV7-9
cdr3_aa: CASTPRGVGTGELFF
cdr3_nt: TGTGCCAGCACCCCTCGGGGGGTAGGAACCGGGGAGCTGTTTTTT

d_call: -
clone_size: -
j_call: TRBJ2-5
v_call: TRBV9
cdr3_aa: CASSPHHQGGKTQYF
cdr3_nt: TGTGCCAGCAGCCCCCACCACCAGGGCGGGAAGACCCAGTACTTC

d_call: -
clone_size: -
j_call: TRBJ2-4
v_call: TRBV27
cdr3_aa: CASAKGGKTGTKHF
cdr3_nt: TGTGCCAGCGCCAAAGGGGGAAAAACCGGGACGAAACACTTC

d_call: TRBD2
clone_size: -
j_call: TRBJ2-3
v_call: TRBV6-1
cdr3_aa: CASSAGLAGFVDTQYF
cdr3_nt: TGTGCCAGCAGTGCTGGACTAGCGGGGTTTGTAGATACGCAGTATTTT

d_call: TRBD2
clone_size: -
j_call: TRBJ2-1
v_call: TRBV4-1
cdr3_aa: CASSQDAATSGNEQFF
cdr3_nt: TGCGCCAGCAGCCAAGATGCGGCGACTAGCGGCAATGAGCAGTTCTTC

d_call: -
clone_size: -
j_call: TRBJ1-3
v_call: TRBV7-2
cdr3_aa: CASSLLSSGNTIYF
cdr3_nt: TGTGCCAGCAGCTTACTGAGCTCTGGAAACACCATATATTTT

d_call: TRBD1
clone_size: -
j_call: TRBJ1-6
v_call: TRBV6-5
cdr3_aa: CASSRSGTVNSPLHF
cdr3_nt: TGTGCCAGCTCTCGGTCGGGGACAGTTAATTCACCCCTCCACTTT

d_call: TRBD2
clone_size: once
j_call: TRBJ2-1
v_call: TRBV13
cdr3_aa: CASSLSGTSGRNEQFF
cdr3_nt: TGTGCCAGCAGCCTATCCGGGACTAGCGGGAGGAATGAGCAGTTCTTC

d_call: -
clone_size: many
j_call: TRBJ2-7
v_call: TRBV7-2
cdr3_aa: CASSSGTRTAEQYF
cdr3_nt: TGTGCCAGCAGTTCCGGGACAAGGACCGCCGAGCAGTACTTC

d_call: -
clone_size: -
j_call: TRBJ1-3
v_call: TRBV2
cdr3_aa: CASSEISTGTIYF
cdr3_nt: TGTGCCAGCAGTGAAATATCGACGGGCACCATATATTTT

d_call: TRBD1
clone_size: -
j_call: TRBJ1-4
v_call: TRBV30
cdr3_aa: CAWGRQGDYEKLFF
cdr3_nt: TGTGCCTGGGGACGACAGGGGGACTATGAAAAACTGTTTTTT

d_call: TRBD2
clone_size: -
j_call: TRBJ2-5
v_call: TRBV5-1
cdr3_aa: CASSRSSGSYQETQYF
cdr3_nt: TGCGCCAGCAGCCGCTCTAGCGGGAGCTACCAAGAGACCCAGTACTTC

d_call: -
clone_size: -
j_call: TRBJ2-7
v_call: TRBV6-5
cdr3_aa: CASTPRWGAGEQYF
cdr3_nt: TGTGCCAGCACCCCCCGGTGGGGAGCGGGTGAGCAGTACTTC

d_call: -
clone_size: -
j_call: TRBJ1-1
v_call: TRBV9
cdr3_aa: CASSASGTEAFF
cdr3_nt: TGTGCCAGCAGCGCCTCCGGGACAGAAGCTTTCTTT

d_call: -
clone_size: -
j_call: TRBJ2-3
v_call: TRBV9
cdr3_aa: CASSPHWRAKDTQYF
cdr3_nt: TGTGCCAGCAGCCCCCATTGGCGGGCGAAGGATACGCAGTATTTT

d_call: TRBD2
clone_size: few
j_call: TRBJ2-3
v_call: TRBV9
cdr3_aa: CASSLRAAGDGDTQYF
cdr3_nt: TGTGCCAGCAGCCTGCGGGCAGCGGGAGATGGAGATACGCAGTATTTT

d_call: -
clone_size: -
j_call: TRBJ2-1
v_call: TRBV5-8
cdr3_aa: CASSLSGSYNEQFF
cdr3_nt: TGTGCCAGCAGCTTGAGCGGCAGTTACAATGAGCAGTTCTTC

d_call: TRBD1
clone_size: -
j_call: TRBJ1-1
v_call: TRBV2
cdr3_aa: CASRTGLAEAFF
cdr3_nt: TGTGCCAGCAGGACAGGGCTCGCTGAAGCTTTCTTT

d_call: TRBD2
clone_size: -
j_call: TRBJ2-7
v_call: TRBV5-1
cdr3_aa: CASSLAGGSYEQYF
cdr3_nt: TGCGCCAGCAGCTTGGCGGGGGGGAGCTACGAGCAGTACTTC

d_call: TRBD1
clone_size: few
j_call: TRBJ2-7
v_call: TRBV10-3
cdr3_aa: CAIMGVGTDTYEQYF
cdr3_nt: TGTGCCATCATGGGGGTAGGGACAGATACCTACGAGCAGTACTTC

d_call: -
clone_size: -
j_call: TRBJ1-2
v_call: TRBV5-4
cdr3_aa: CASSLPAATYGYTF
cdr3_nt: TGTGCCAGCAGCCTACCGGCGGCGACCTATGGCTACACCTTC

d_call: -
clone_size: few
j_call: TRBJ2-1
v_call: TRBV7-3
cdr3_aa: CASSSLYGSGGSYNEQFF
cdr3_nt: TGTGCCAGCAGCTCACTTTATGGCAGCGGAGGATCCTACAATGAGCAGTTCTTC

d_call: TRBD1
clone_size: -
j_call: TRBJ1-5
v_call: TRBV4-1
cdr3_aa: CASSQGQGSSNQPQHF
cdr3_nt: TGCGCCAGCAGCCAAGGACAGGGGTCGAGCAATCAGCCCCAGCATTTT

d_call: -
clone_size: few
j_call: TRBJ1-1
v_call: TRBV3-1/TRBV3-2
cdr3_aa: CATTLGNTEAFF
cdr3_nt: TGTGCCACCACTCTAGGAAACACTGAAGCTTTCTTT

d_call: -
clone_size: -
j_call: TRBJ2-2
v_call: TRBV5-1
cdr3_aa: CASSFNQGSTGELFF
cdr3_nt: TGCGCCAGCAGCTTCAACCAGGGATCCACCGGGGAGCTGTTTTTT

d_call: TRBD1
clone_size: -
j_call: TRBJ2-5
v_call: TRBV7-2
cdr3_aa: CASSSRQGSETQYF
cdr3_nt: TGTGCCAGCAGCTCTCGACAGGGGTCGGAGACCCAGTACTTC

d_call: TRBD1
clone_size: -
j_call: TRBJ1-4
v_call: TRBV12-3/TRBV12-4
cdr3_aa: CARDGTVNEKLFF
cdr3_nt: TGTGCCAGGGACGGGACAGTTAATGAAAAACTGTTTTTT

d_call: -
clone_size: -
j_call: TRBJ2-3
v_call: TRBV3-1/TRBV3-2
cdr3_aa: CASSQEIGQGGNTDTQYF
cdr3_nt: TGTGCCAGCAGCCAAGAAATTGGGCAGGGGGGCAACACAGATACGCAGTATTTT